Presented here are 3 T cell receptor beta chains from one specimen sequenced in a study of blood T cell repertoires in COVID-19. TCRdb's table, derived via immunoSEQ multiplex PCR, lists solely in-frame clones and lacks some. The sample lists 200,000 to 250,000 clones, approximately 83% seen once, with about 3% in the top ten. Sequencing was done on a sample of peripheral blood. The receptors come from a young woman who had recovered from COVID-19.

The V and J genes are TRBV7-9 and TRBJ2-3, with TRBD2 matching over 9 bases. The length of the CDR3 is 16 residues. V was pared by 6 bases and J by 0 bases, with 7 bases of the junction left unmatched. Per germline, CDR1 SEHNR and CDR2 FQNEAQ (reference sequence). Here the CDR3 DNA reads TGTGCCAGCAGTTTGACTAGCGGAGGTAGCACAGATACGCAGTATTTT. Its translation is CASSLTSGGSTDTQYF.

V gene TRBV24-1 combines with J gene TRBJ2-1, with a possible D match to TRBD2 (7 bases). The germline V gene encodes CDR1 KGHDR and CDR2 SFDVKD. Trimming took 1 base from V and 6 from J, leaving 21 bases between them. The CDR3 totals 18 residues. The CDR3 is CATSDFRGGPGHPNEQFF. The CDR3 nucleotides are TGTGCCACCAGTGATTTTAGGGGGGGTCCCGGGCATCCCAATGAGCAGTTCTTC.

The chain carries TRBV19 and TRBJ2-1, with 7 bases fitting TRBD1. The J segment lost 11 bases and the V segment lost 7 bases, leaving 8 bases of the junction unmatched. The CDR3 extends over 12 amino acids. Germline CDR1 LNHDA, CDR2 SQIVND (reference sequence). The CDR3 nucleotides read TGTGCCAGTAACGTGAGGGGGCTAAAGCAGTTCTTC. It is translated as CASNVRGLKQFF.